This TCR beta chain was recorded in a study of T cells after yellow fever vaccination. Notes on the study in general: The secondary T-cell response peaked on day 5, not day 15, but was weaker. Contamination of FACS-sorted repertoires by abundant clonotypes from the bulk population could occur. A small proportion of clonotypes was detected in both the CD4 and CD8 compartments. A large majority of primary-vaccination clones showed up again after the booster (just under 97% CD4, around 85% CD8).

Trimming at V came to 6 bases and at J to 2 bases, leaving 5 bases not matched to a gene. Germline assignment: CDR1 LGHDT and CDR2 YNNKEL (reference sequence). The CDR3 is 15 amino acids. Concerning this clonotype: What it binds is not known.

TCRdb re-analysed the 5' RACE reads in MiXCR, keeping a single row per CDR3 protein. The sample consists of under 300,000 distinct CDR3 sequences, approximately 12% of them appearing once. The chain has TRBV3-1 and TRBJ2-1; 9 bases are a match to TRBD1. The input for sequencing was CD4+ T cells sorted from PBMCs, taken 45 days after the yellow fever booster vaccination. The sequence was collected from a man aged 25-45 years who received the YFV17D yellow fever vaccine. The DNA for the CDR3 is TGTGCCAGCAGACAAACAGGGGGCCCCTACAATGAGCAGTTCTTC. Residues: CASRQTGGPYNEQFF.